The 30 T cell receptor beta chains given below trace back to one sample, sequenced in a study. Each CDR3 protein gets one entry after TCRdb re-called the 5' RACE reads with MiXCR. This sample has tens of thousands of distinct CDR3 sequences, with approximately 25% found just once. Sequences were obtained from tumor-infiltrating naive CD4+ T cells sorted from the breast tumor. Subset: naive CD4+ T cells, CD4+CD45RA+CD25-. The receptors were gathered from a female donor with breast cancer.

Note on this clonotype: A read error may explain this, as a much larger clone is one base away. The chain has TRBV6-5 and TRBJ1-1; 8 nucleotides match TRBD1. The germline V gene encodes CDR1 MNHEY and CDR2 SVGAGI. The CDR3 runs 13 residues. The CDR3, as DNA: TGTGCCTGCAGTTACGGACAGGGTGATGAAGCTTTCTTT. Translation gives CACSYGQGDEAFF.

In the case of this clonotype: This could be a read error, since a much larger clone is one nucleotide away. The missing conserved phenylalanine or tryptophan at the end of this CDR3 makes a read error likely. The chain uses TRBV4-2 and TRBJ2-5, with TRBD2 matching 11 bases. The CDR3 covers 13 residues. V lost 11 bases, J lost 4 bases, and 6 bases stayed unmatched. From germline, CDR1 is LGHNA and CDR2 YNFKEQ. The CDR3 region is CARSGLAGETQYL. CDR3 DNA sequence: TGTGCCCGATCTGGACTAGCGGGAGAGACCCAGTACCTC.

The chain carries TRBV11-1 and TRBJ2-7, with D perhaps TRBD1 or TRBD2 (5 bases each). Trimming left V 3 bases short and J 3 bases short, with 12 bases between. CDR1 and CDR2 (germline): SGHAT, FQDESV (reference sequence). The CDR3 contains 14 residues. As DNA, the CDR3 is TGTGCCAGCAGCTTGCAGGGAGAGATCTACGAGCAGTACTTC. This translates into CASSLQGEIYEQYF. Full variable domain (rest looked up from reference TRBV11-1 and TRBJ2-7): EAEVAQSPRYKITEKSQAVAFWCDPISGHATLYWYRQILGQGPELLVQFQDESVVDDSQLPKDRFSAERLKGVDSTLKIQPAELGDSAMYLCASSLQGEIYEQYFGPGTRLTVT.

The V gene is TRBV18, the J gene TRBJ2-2; D unclear. CDR1 and CDR2 (germline): KGHSH, LQKENI. The CDR3 loop spans 14 amino acids. V was pared by 0 bases and J by 1 base, with 3 bases between. The CDR3 bases are TGTGCCAGCTCACCACCGGTGAACACCGGGGAGCTGTTTTTT. Amino acids: CASSPPVNTGELFF.

There are a few counts of this clonotype. V gene TRBV5-1 combines with J gene TRBJ2-7; 8 nucleotides match TRBD1. The germline V gene has CDR1 SGHRS and CDR2 YFSETQ. CDR3 length equals 13 residues. After removal of 4 bases from V and 3 bases from J, the junction contained 3 bases not matched to a gene. CDR3 region: CASSRTGNYEQYF. In nucleotides, the CDR3 is TGCGCCAGCAGCCGGACAGGGAACTACGAGCAGTACTTC.

The chain is built from TRBV12-3 or TRBV12-4 and TRBJ1-6, with TRBD1 as a possible D gene (6 bases). Between the trimmed V and J ends, which lost 6 bases and 7 bases, there was a span of 13 bases. The CDR3 contains 14 residues. The CDR3 DNA reads TGTGCCAGCAGCCCCCGGACAGCAAATTCACCCCTCCACTTT. It codes for CASSPRTANSPLHF.

The rearrangement uses TRBV27 and TRBJ2-7, with D tentatively TRBD1 (6 bases). The germline V and J ends were trimmed by 4 bases and 0 bases, with 13 bases remaining between them. CDR3 length: 15 residues. CDR1 and CDR2 (germline): MNHEY, SMNVEV (reference sequence). The chain's CDR3 is CASSSRGRGSYEQYF. For the CDR3, the DNA is TGTGCCAGCAGTTCCCGTGGCAGGGGCTCCTACGAGCAGTACTTC.

DNA of the CDR3: TGTGCCAGCAGCCGGGCAGGATCGCGTTACGAGCAGTACTTC. It codes for CASSRAGSRYEQYF. This chain links TRBV7-9 with TRBJ2-7; D gene unclear. This CDR3 contains 14 residues. CDR1 and CDR2 from the germline V gene are SEHNR and FQNEAQ (reference sequence). The V end was cut by 5 bases, the J end by 4 bases, with 15 bases between.

V and J are TRBV24-1 and TRBJ2-6, with 10 bases identical to TRBD1. This CDR3 is built from 19 residues. J was trimmed by 0 bases and V by 3 bases; bases with no gene match: 7. Germline lookup yields CDR1 KGHDR and CDR2 SFDVKD. CDR3 DNA: TGTGCCACCAGTGATGGACCGGGACAGGGGACCTCTGGGGCCAACGTCCTGACTTTC. Amino acid sequence: CATSDGPGQGTSGANVLTF.

This clonotype was observed a few times. CDR3 DNA sequence: TGTGCCAGCAGTGAGCTGGGCAGCGCTAATGAAAAACTGTTTTTT. It yields the protein CASSELGSANEKLFF. The chain is built from TRBV2 and TRBJ1-4; D gene unclear. This CDR3 contains 15 residues. V was cut by 3 bases and J by 3 bases, with 11 bases left in between. Germline V gene lookup returns CDR1 SNHLY and CDR2 FYNNEI.

This clonotype was seen a few times. The V and J genes are TRBV12-3 or TRBV12-4 and TRBJ2-3; 12 positions agree with TRBD2. The CDR3 sequence is 17 residues long. The J segment lost 7 bases and the V segment lost 5 bases, leaving 13 bases of the junction unmatched. This CDR3 reads CASSQPGLAGGLNTQYF. The CDR3, as DNA: TGTGCCAGCAGTCAGCCGGGACTAGCGGGTGGTTTAAATACGCAGTATTTT.

Notes on this clonotype: Since a much larger clone is just one base distant, this may be a read error. The J gene is TRBJ2-3, the V gene TRBV7-2; D may be TRBD1 (6 bases). Germline values: CDR1 SGHTA, CDR2 FQGNSA. Trimming removed 7 bases at V and 3 bases at J, with 8 bases between. CDR3 length: 12 residues. The CDR3 DNA reads as TGTGCCAGCAACCAGGGGACAGATACGCAGTATTTT. It encodes CASNQGTDTQYF.

The rearrangement uses TRBV29-1 and TRBJ1-2; D is unresolved. V was pared by 7 bases and J by 0 bases, with 12 bases between. This CDR3 contains 13 residues. In germline, CDR1 is SQVTM, CDR2 ANQGSEA. This chain's CDR3 is CSAVEGANYGYTF. The CDR3 DNA reads TGCAGCGCTGTGGAGGGAGCTAACTATGGCTACACCTTC.

The chain recombines TRBV5-6 with TRBJ1-2, with 11 bases lining up with TRBD1. The CDR3 loop spans 14 amino acids. Germline V gives CDR1 SGHDT, CDR2 YYEEEE. Unmatched junction bases numbered 7, after V lost 5 bases and J lost 7 bases. CDR3 residues: CASSFGQGAIGYTF. CDR3 sequence (DNA): TGTGCCAGCAGTTTTGGACAGGGGGCGATTGGCTACACCTTC.

In the case of this clonotype: A much larger clonotype is one base distant, so this may be a read error. The chain combines TRBV20-1 with TRBJ1-2; D is ambiguous. V gave up 7 bases and J gave up 4 bases, with 10 bases separating them. This CDR3 comprises 11 residues. Germline CDR1 DFQATT, CDR2 SNEGSKA (reference sequence). The CDR3 sequence: CSVHTGYGYTF. Written as DNA, the CDR3 is TGCAGTGTCCACACCGGCTATGGCTACACCTTC.

This clonotype was seen a few times. The chain combines TRBV5-1 with TRBJ2-7; 11 bases are shared with TRBD2. J lost 6 bases, V lost 4 bases, and 12 bases had no gene match. Germline V gene data show CDR1 as SGHRS and CDR2 as YFSETQ. The CDR3 is 16 residues long. This CDR3 is CASSRLTGTSGTEQYF. DNA for the CDR3: TGCGCCAGCAGCAGGTTAACCGGGACTAGCGGAACCGAGCAGTACTTC. Full variable domain (remainder filled in from reference TRBV5-1 and TRBJ2-7): KAGVTQTPRYLIKTRGQQVTLSCSPISGHRSVSWYQQTPGQGLQFLFEYFSETQRNKGNFPGRFSGRQFSNSRSEMNVSTLELGDSALYLCASSRLTGTSGTEQYFGPGTRLTVT.

The chain has TRBV20-1 and TRBJ1-5; no reliable D call. Trimming took 2 bases from V and 1 from J, leaving 6 bases between them. The germline CDR1 and CDR2 sequences are DFQATT and SNEGSKA (reference sequence). This CDR3 is built from 13 residues. The CDR3 sequence: CSARPDSNQPQHF. In DNA, the CDR3 is TGCAGTGCTAGACCGGACAGCAATCAGCCCCAGCATTTT.

This clonotype was detected many times. The chain uses TRBV7-2 and TRBJ1-1; D might be TRBD1 (5 bases). V was clipped by 2 bases and J by 6 bases, with 19 bases between them. This CDR3 spans 16 amino acids. CDR1 and CDR2 (germline): SGHTA, FQGNSA. CDR3 sequence (DNA): TGTGCCAGCAGCTTATTCTATAGCGGGGGGAGCTCTGAAGCTTTCTTT. It is translated as CASSLFYSGGSSEAFF. Together with reference TRBV7-2 and TRBJ1-1, the CDR3 gives the full variable domain: GAGVSQSPSNKVTEKGKDVELRCDPISGHTALYWYRQSLGQGLEFLIYFQGNSAPDKSGLPSDRFSAERTGGSVSTLTIQRTQQEDSAVYLCASSLFYSGGSSEAFFGQGTRLTVV.

The V and J genes are TRBV7-9 and TRBJ2-5; D is tentatively TRBD1 or TRBD2 (5 bases each). V was trimmed by 1 base and J by 5 bases, leaving 17 bases between them. There are 16 residues in the CDR3. CDR1 and CDR2 from the germline V gene are SEHNR and FQNEAQ (reference sequence). CDR3 in amino acids: CASSLEFLGRGETQYF. The CDR3 coding sequence is TGTGCCAGCAGCTTAGAATTTTTGGGGCGAGGGGAGACCCAGTACTTC.

This clonotype was counted between two and nine times. This chain links TRBV6-1 with TRBJ1-6; no firm D call. V lost 5 bases and J 7 bases, leaving 9 bases between the germline ends. This CDR3 is built from 13 residues. Germline CDR1 is MNHNS and CDR2 is SASEGT. This CDR3 reads CASSIDGNSPLHF. The CDR3 nucleotides read TGTGCCAGCAGTATAGACGGGAATTCACCCCTCCACTTT.

This clonotype occurred a few times. The genes are TRBV20-1 and TRBJ2-2; 9 bases fit TRBD1. J was trimmed by 5 bases and V by 6 bases; bases with no gene match: 7. Germline assignment: CDR1 DFQATT and CDR2 SNEGSKA (reference sequence). The CDR3 loop spans 14 amino acids. CDR3 DNA: TGCAGTGCACCGACAGGGGGTGGAACCGGGGAGCTGTTTTTT. The encoded protein is CSAPTGGGTGELFF.

The rearrangement joins TRBV5-1 to TRBJ2-7; D is tentatively TRBD1 or TRBD2 (5 bases each). CDR1 SGHRS and CDR2 YFSETQ come from the germline V gene. The CDR3 runs to 14 residues. Trimming took off 3 bases at V and 3 bases at J, with 13 bases between the two ends. CDR3 sequence reads: CASSSRDGLYEQYF. The CDR3 DNA follows: TGCGCCAGCAGCTCGAGGGACGGCCTCTACGAGCAGTACTTC.

The J gene is TRBJ2-4, the V gene TRBV12-3 or TRBV12-4; 7 bases line up with TRBD2. This CDR3 is 15 amino acids long. V lost 7 bases and J lost 2; bases outside the gene matches: 8. CDR3 coding DNA: TGTGCCAGCAAGTCCAGGCGGGGGACCAAAAACATTCAGTACTTC. This sequence encodes CASKSRRGTKNIQYF.

The chain uses TRBV5-1 and TRBJ2-3; perhaps TRBD2 as D (6 bases). CDR1 and CDR2 from the germline V gene are SGHRS and YFSETQ. This CDR3 comprises 14 residues. The ends were cut back, 5 bases at V and 5 bases at J, with 15 bases in the middle. The CDR3 nucleotides are TGCGCCAGCAGGAGAGCTAGCGATAGAGATACGCAGTATTTT. Translating it yields CASRRASDRDTQYF.

The sample holds many counts of this clonotype. The chain recombines TRBV20-1 with TRBJ1-2; 7 nucleotides agree with TRBD1. V was pared by 6 bases and J by 5 bases, with 9 bases of the junction left unmatched. CDR3 length: 13 residues. CDR1 is DFQATT and CDR2 is SNEGSKA in the germline V gene (reference sequence). The CDR3: CSAPVRGWYGYTF. The DNA of the CDR3 is TGCAGTGCCCCGGTCAGGGGGTGGTATGGCTACACCTTC.

This clonotype was observed a handful of times. The CDR3, as DNA: TGTGCCAGCAGGAGCTCCTATAATTCACCCCTCCACTTT. Translated, it gives CASRSSYNSPLHF. V is TRBV6-4 and J is TRBJ1-6; D unresolved. From germline, CDR1 is MRHNA and CDR2 SNTAGT. This CDR3 spans 13 amino acids. Trimming pared 6 bases from V and 0 bases from J, leaving 3 bases between.

This clonotype was counted ten times or more. The rearrangement links TRBV5-1 to TRBJ1-5, with D possibly being TRBD1 (5 bases). The CDR3 consists of 16 residues. V lost 4 bases to trimming and J lost 1 base, with 15 bases between them. The germline V gene encodes CDR1 SGHRS and CDR2 YFSETQ. CDR3 residues: CASSRLPGSSNQPQHF. CDR3 nucleotide sequence: TGCGCCAGCAGCAGGCTCCCAGGGAGCAGCAATCAGCCCCAGCATTTT.

This clonotype has at least ten counts. The chain's CDR3 is CASSVREGTLYGYTF. The DNA of the CDR3 is TGTGCCAGCAGCGTCAGAGAGGGGACCCTCTATGGCTACACCTTC. The V and J genes are TRBV9 and TRBJ1-2; D may be TRBD1 (5 bases). Germline loops: CDR1 SGDLS, CDR2 YYNGEE. Trimming took off 2 bases at V and 4 bases at J, with 15 bases between the two ends. CDR3 length: 15 amino acids.

This clonotype has only a few counts. The genes are TRBV7-8 and TRBJ1-1; maybe TRBD1 (6 bases). From germline, CDR1 is SGHVS and CDR2 FQNEAQ. The CDR3 has 14 amino acids. V was cut by 4 bases and J by 0 bases, with 9 bases left in between. CDR3 DNA sequence: TGTGCCAGCAGCTCCGGGACATTGAACACTGAAGCTTTCTTT. It specifies CASSSGTLNTEAFF.

The chain employs TRBV6-2 or TRBV6-3 and TRBJ2-1; D perhaps matches TRBD2 (6 bases). The V end was cut by 2 bases, the J end by 6 bases, with 8 bases between. The CDR3 covers 13 residues. Germline CDR1 MNHEY, CDR2 SVGEGT. For the CDR3, the DNA is TGTGCCAGCAGTTACACGGGGGTCAATGAGCAGTTCTTC. Translated: CASSYTGVNEQFF.